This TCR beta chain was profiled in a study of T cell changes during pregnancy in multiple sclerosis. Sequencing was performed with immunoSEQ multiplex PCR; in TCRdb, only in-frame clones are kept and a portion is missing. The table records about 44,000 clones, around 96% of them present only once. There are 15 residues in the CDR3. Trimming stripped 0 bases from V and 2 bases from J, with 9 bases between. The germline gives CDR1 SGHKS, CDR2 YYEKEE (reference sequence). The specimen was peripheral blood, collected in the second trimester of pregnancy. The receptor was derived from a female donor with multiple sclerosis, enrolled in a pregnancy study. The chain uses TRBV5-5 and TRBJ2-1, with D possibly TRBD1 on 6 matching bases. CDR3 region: CASSLEQGPYNEQFF. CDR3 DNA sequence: TGTGCCAGCAGCTTGGAACAGGGTCCCTACAATGAGCAGTTCTTC.